These 2 T cell receptor beta chains were all obtained from the same sample, sequenced in a study of T cells in Graves' hyperthyroidism and ophthalmopathy. Researchers amplified the TCR beta CDR3 regions from RNA transcripts. Primed by the HTBI set, a first-round RT-PCR was run on the TCR CDR3. TCRdb called the multiplex PCR reads again in MiXCR, with one record for every CDR3 protein. Of about 560,000 distinct CDR3 sequences in the sample, about 15% are singletons; the top ten hold roughly 14%. Sequencing was carried out using blood. These receptors were obtained from a woman aged 40 to 50 with Graves' hyperthyroidism.

This clonotype has only a few counts. The chain joins TRBV6-1 to TRBJ2-7; 10 bases map to TRBD1. Germline V CDR1 and CDR2: MNHNS, SASEGT. Trimming removed 7 bases from V and 2 bases from J; junction bases left unmatched: 5. CDR3 length: 14 residues. The CDR3 region is CASMLGTGAYEQYF. CDR3 nucleotides: TGTGCCAGCATGTTAGGGACAGGGGCCTACGAGCAGTACTTC.

This clonotype was counted ten times or more. CDR3 nucleotide sequence: TGTGCCAGCAGTAACCGCCGGGACTTTCAGCAGTACTTC. It specifies CASSNRRDFQQYF. The rearrangement uses TRBV28 and TRBJ2-7, with D possibly matching TRBD2 (6 bases). CDR1 is MDHEN, CDR2 SYDVKM, per germline. V gave up 5 bases and J gave up 8 bases, with 16 bases separating them. The CDR3 is 13 amino acids.